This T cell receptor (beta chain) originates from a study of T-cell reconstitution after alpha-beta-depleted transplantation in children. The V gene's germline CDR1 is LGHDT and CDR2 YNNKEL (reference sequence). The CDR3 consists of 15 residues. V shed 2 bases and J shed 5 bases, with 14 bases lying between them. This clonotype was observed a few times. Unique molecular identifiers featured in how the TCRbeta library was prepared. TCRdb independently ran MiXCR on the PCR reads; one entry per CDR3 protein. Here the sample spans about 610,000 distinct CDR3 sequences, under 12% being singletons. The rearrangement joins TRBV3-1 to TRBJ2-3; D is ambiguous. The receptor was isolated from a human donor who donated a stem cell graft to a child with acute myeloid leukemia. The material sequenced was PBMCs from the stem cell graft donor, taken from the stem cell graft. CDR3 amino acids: CASSQQLRDVDTQYF. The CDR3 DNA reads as TGTGCCAGCAGCCAACAACTTAGAGACGTAGATACGCAGTATTTT.